This T cell receptor (beta chain) originates from a study of cytomegalovirus exposure and HLA in healthy donors. Study-wide context: Among the approximately 380 donors who were genotyped, over 70% fell in the genetic ancestry cluster that is associated with self-reported Caucasian donors.

CDR3 length: 13 residues. Per germline, CDR1 SGHVS and CDR2 FNYEAQ. The V gene end was trimmed by 6 bases and the J gene end by 2 bases; junction bases not matched to a gene: 1. Primers for the PCR totalled 60 Vbeta and 13 Jbeta. Assay used: immunoSEQ multiplex PCR; TCRdb lists only in-frame clones, some missing. The sample contains 150,000 or so clones, around 68% of which appear only once. Study results and limitations: Earlier analysis yielded a pattern in which most TCR beta V segments were productive about 90% or about 30% of the time.

In regard to this clone: Its specificity is unknown.

This clonotype was obtained from a girl aged 5 to 17 in good health and CMV-seronegative. Sequences were obtained from PBMCs. The chain is built from TRBV7-6 and TRBJ2-1; 7 bases are a match to TRBD2. DNA for the CDR3: TGTGCCAGCAGGGCGGGGGCCTACAATGAGCAGTTCTTC. This sequence encodes CASRAGAYNEQFF.